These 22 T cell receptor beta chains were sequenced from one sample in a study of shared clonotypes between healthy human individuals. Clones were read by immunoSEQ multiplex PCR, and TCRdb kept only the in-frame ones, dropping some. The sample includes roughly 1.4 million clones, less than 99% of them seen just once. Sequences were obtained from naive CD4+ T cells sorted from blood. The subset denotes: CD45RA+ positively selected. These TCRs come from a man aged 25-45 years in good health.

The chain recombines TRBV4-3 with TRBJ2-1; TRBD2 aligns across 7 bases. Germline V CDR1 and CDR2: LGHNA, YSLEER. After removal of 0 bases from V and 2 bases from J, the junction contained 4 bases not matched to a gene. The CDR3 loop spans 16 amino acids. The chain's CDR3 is CASSQDIAGAYNEQFF. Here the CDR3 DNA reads TGCGCCAGCAGCCAAGATATCGCGGGAGCCTACAATGAGCAGTTCTTC.

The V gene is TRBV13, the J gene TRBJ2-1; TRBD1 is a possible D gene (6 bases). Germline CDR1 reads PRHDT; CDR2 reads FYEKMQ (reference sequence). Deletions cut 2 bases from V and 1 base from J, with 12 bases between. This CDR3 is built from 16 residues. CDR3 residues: CASSLQGIFSYNEQFF. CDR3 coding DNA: TGTGCCAGCAGCTTACAGGGGATATTTTCCTACAATGAGCAGTTCTTC.

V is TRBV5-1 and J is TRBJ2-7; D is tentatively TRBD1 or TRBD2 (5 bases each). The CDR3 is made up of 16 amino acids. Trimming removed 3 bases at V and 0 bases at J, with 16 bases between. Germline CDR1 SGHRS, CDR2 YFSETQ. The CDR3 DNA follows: TGCGCCAGCAGCTCTAGATTCCGGGACGGCTCCTACGAGCAGTACTTC. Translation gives CASSSRFRDGSYEQYF.

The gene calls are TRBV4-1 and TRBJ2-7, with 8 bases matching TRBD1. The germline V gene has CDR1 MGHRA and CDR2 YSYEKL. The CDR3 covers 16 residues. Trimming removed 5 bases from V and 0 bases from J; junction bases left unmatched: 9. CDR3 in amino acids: CASSGRPRGRSYEQYF. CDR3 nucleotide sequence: TGCGCCAGCAGCGGACGGCCCAGGGGGCGCTCCTACGAGCAGTACTTC.

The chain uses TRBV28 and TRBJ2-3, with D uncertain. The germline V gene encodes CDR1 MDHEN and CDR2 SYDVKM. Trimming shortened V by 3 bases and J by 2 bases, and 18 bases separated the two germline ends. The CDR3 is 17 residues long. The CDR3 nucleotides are TGTGCCAGCAGTTTGCCTGCTAGGCGGTCCATCACAGATACGCAGTATTTT. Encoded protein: CASSLPARRSITDTQYF.

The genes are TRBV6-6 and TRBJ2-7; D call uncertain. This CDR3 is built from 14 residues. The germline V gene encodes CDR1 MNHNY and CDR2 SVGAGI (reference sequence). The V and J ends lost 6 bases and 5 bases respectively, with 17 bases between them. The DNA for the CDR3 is TGTGCCAGCAGCCCCTTAAGGGTGGTAGACGAGCAGTACTTC. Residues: CASSPLRVVDEQYF.

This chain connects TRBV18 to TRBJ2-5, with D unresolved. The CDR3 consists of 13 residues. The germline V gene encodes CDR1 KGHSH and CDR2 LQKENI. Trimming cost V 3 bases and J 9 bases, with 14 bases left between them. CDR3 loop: CASSPYGEVAQYF. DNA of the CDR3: TGTGCCAGCTCACCGTATGGGGAAGTAGCCCAGTACTTC. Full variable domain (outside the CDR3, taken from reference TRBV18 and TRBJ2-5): NAGVMQNPRHLVRRRGQEARLRCSPMKGHSHVYWYRQLPEEGLKFMVYLQKENIIDESGMPKERFSAEFPKEGPSILRIQQVVRGDSAAYFCASSPYGEVAQYFGPGTRLLVL.

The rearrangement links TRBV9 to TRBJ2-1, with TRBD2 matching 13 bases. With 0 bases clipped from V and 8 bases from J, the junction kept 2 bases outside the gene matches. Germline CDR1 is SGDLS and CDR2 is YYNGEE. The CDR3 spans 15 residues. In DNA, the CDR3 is TGTGCCAGCAGCGTAGGTACTAGCGGGAGGGATGAGCAGTTCTTC. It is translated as CASSVGTSGRDEQFF.

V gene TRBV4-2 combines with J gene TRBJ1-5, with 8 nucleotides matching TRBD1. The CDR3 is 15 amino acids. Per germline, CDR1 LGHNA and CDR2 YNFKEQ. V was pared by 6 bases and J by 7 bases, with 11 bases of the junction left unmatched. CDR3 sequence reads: CASRLNLGQGQPQHF. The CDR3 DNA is TGTGCCAGCAGACTAAACCTAGGACAGGGCCAGCCCCAGCATTTT.

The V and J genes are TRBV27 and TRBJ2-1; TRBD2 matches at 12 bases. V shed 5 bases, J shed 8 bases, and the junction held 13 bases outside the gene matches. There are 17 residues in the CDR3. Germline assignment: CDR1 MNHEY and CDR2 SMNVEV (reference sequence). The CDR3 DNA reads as TGTGCCAGCAGTCGTCGGACTAGCGGGGAGCGCATTTATGAGCAGTTCTTC. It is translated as CASSRRTSGERIYEQFF.

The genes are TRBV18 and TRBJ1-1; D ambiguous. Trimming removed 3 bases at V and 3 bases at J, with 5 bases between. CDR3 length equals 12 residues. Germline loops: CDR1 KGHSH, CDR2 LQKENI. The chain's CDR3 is CASSPSYTEAFF. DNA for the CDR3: TGTGCCAGCTCACCGTCTTACACTGAAGCTTTCTTT.

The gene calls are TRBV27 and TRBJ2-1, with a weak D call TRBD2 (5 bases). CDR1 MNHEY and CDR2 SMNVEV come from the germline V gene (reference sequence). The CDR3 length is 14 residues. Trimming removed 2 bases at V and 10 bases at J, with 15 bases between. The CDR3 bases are TGTGCCAGCAGTTTAACTAGAGGCCTCCGGGAGCAGTTCTTC. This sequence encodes CASSLTRGLREQFF.

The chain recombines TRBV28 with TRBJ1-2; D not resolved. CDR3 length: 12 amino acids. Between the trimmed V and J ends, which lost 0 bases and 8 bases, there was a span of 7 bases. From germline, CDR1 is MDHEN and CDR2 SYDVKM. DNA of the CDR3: TGTGCCAGCAGTTTATGGGGAAGCGGCTACACCTTC. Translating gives CASSLWGSGYTF.

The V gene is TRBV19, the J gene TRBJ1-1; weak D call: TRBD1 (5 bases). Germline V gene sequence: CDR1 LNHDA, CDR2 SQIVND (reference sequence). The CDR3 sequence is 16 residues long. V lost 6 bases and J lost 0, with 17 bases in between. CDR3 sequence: CASSRQTTRLNTEAFF. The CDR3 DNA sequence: TGTGCCAGTAGCCGACAGACGACTAGGCTGAACACTGAAGCTTTCTTT.

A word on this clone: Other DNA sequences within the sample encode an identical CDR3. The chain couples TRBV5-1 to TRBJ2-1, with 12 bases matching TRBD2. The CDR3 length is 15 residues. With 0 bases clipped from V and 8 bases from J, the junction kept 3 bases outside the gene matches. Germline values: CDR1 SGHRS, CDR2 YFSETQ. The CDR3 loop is CASSLELAGGYEQFF. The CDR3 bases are TGCGCCAGCAGCTTGGAACTAGCGGGAGGCTATGAGCAGTTCTTC. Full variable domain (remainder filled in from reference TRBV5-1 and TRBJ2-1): KAGVTQTPRYLIKTRGQQVTLSCSPISGHRSVSWYQQTPGQGLQFLFEYFSETQRNKGNFPGRFSGRQFSNSRSEMNVSTLELGDSALYLCASSLELAGGYEQFFGPGTRLTVL.

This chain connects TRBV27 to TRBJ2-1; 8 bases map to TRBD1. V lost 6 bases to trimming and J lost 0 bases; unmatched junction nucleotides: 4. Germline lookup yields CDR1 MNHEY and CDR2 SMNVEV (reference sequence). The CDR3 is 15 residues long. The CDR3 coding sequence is TGTGCCAGCAGACCAGGGGGCGGCTCCTACAATGAGCAGTTCTTC. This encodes CASRPGGGSYNEQFF.

For the CDR3, the DNA is TGTGCCAGCACCCGAGCCGGGGGGCCGCAAGAGACCCAGTACTTC. Its protein product is CASTRAGGPQETQYF. The chain employs TRBV9 and TRBJ2-5, with a tentative D call TRBD2 (7 bases). Per the germline V gene, CDR1 is SGDLS and CDR2 is YYNGEE. Trimming removed 6 bases at V and 2 bases at J, with 17 bases between. This CDR3 comprises 15 residues.

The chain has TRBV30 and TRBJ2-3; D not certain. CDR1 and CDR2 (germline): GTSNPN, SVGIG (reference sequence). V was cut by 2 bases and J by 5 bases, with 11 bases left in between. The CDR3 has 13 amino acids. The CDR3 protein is CAWSSAARDTQYF. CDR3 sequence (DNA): TGTGCCTGGAGTAGCGCAGCCCGAGATACGCAGTATTTT. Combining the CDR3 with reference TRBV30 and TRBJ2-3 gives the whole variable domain SQTIHQWPATLVQPVGSPLSLECTVEGTSNPNLYWYRQAAGRGLQLLFYSVGIGQISSEVPQNLSASRPQDRQFILSSKKLLLSDSGFYLCAWSSAARDTQYFGPGTRLTVL.

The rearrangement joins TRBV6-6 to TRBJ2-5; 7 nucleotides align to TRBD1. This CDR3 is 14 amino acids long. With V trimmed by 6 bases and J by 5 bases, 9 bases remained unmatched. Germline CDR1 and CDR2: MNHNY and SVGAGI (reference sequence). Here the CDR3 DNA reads TGTGCCAGCAGCTGGGGACAGCCGGGGGAGACCCAGTACTTC. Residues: CASSWGQPGETQYF.

CDR3 DNA sequence: TGTGCCAGCAGCTTAATAGGGACCCAGTACTTC. This gives the protein CASSLIGTQYF. V gene TRBV7-9 combines with J gene TRBJ2-5; D is ambiguous. V was trimmed by 2 bases and J by 7 bases, leaving 5 bases between them. Germline V gene lookup returns CDR1 SEHNR and CDR2 FQNEAQ (reference sequence). The CDR3 length is 11 residues.

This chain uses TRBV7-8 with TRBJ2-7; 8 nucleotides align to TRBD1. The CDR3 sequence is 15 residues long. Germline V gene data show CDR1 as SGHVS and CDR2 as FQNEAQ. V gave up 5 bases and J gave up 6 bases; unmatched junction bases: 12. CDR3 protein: CASSPQGASGVEQYF. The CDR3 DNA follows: TGTGCCAGCAGCCCCCAGGGGGCCTCCGGCGTCGAGCAGTACTTC.

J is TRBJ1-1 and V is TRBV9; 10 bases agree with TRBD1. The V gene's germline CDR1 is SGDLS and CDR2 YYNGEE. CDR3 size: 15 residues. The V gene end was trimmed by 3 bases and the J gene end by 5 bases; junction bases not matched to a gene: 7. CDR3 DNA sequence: TGTGCCAGCAGCGCGGACAGGGGGGTATTTACTGAAGCTTTCTTT. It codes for CASSADRGVFTEAFF.